These 23 T cell receptor beta chains originate from one sample sequenced in a study of cytomegalovirus exposure and HLA in healthy donors. PCR was performed using 60 Vbeta and 13 Jbeta primers. The data were produced by immunoSEQ multiplex PCR, yet TCRdb's version contains in-frame clones alone and is incomplete. Found here are about 130,000 clones, around three quarters of them singletons; the top ten hold roughly 3.5%. Sequenced: PBMCs. All receptors come from a man between 40 and 49 years old in good health and CMV-seronegative.

The V and J genes are TRBV9 and TRBJ2-6, with D possibly matching TRBD1 (5 bases). Germline lookup yields CDR1 SGDLS and CDR2 YYNGEE. Trimming shortened V by 4 bases and J by 0 bases, and 14 bases separated the two germline ends. This CDR3 has 17 amino acids. DNA of the CDR3: TGTGCCAGCAGCACGACAGTTTCAAACTCTGGGGCCAACGTCCTGACTTTC. Translated: CASSTTVSNSGANVLTF.

This clone was counted between two and nine times. The chain couples TRBV5-1 to TRBJ2-2; 7 positions match TRBD1. The length of the CDR3 is 15 residues. Germline CDR1 SGHRS, CDR2 YFSETQ. The trim removed 2 bases at V and 3 bases at J, leaving 4 bases unmatched. CDR3 sequence reads: CASSLDRADTGELFF. In DNA form, the CDR3 reads TGCGCCAGCAGCTTAGACAGGGCCGACACCGGGGAGCTGTTTTTT.

The rearrangement links TRBV9 to TRBJ1-6; 7 bases agree with TRBD1. This CDR3 is 14 amino acids long. Trimming removed 2 bases from V and 7 bases from J; junction bases left unmatched: 3. Looked up from germline, CDR1 is SGDLS and CDR2 is YYNGEE. The CDR3 sequence: CASSVGQANSPLHF. DNA for the CDR3: TGTGCCAGCAGCGTTGGACAGGCGAATTCACCCCTCCACTTT.

In this sample, this clone turned up a few times. The chain has TRBV9 and TRBJ2-7, with D perhaps TRBD1 (5 bases). This CDR3 is built from 14 residues. CDR1 and CDR2 from the germline V gene are SGDLS and YYNGEE. The V gene lost 2 bases and the J gene lost 0 bases, with 9 bases spanning the gap. The DNA of the CDR3 is TGTGCCAGCAGCGTGGACACCAGCTCCTACGAGCAGTACTTC. This gives the protein CASSVDTSSYEQYF.

The chain employs TRBV28 and TRBJ1-1, with TRBD1 identical over 7 bases. The V segment lost 5 bases and the J segment 4 bases; nucleotides outside the gene matches: 16. Germline CDR1 is MDHEN and CDR2 is SYDVKM. The CDR3 has 17 amino acids. Here the CDR3 DNA reads TGTGCCAGCAGTCCAAATTCCTACACCCAGGGGGGCACTGAAGCTTTCTTT. Translation gives CASSPNSYTQGGTEAFF.

The gene calls are TRBV4-2 and TRBJ1-6, with D possibly matching TRBD1 (5 bases). Germline V gene sequence: CDR1 LGHNA, CDR2 YNFKEQ. The germline V and J ends were trimmed by 4 bases and 8 bases, with 15 bases remaining between them. The CDR3 covers 15 residues. CDR3 residues: CASSRERQNDSPLHF. Here the CDR3 DNA reads TGTGCCAGCAGCCGCGAACGACAGAACGATTCACCCCTCCACTTT.

The genes are TRBV5-1 and TRBJ1-6, with TRBD1 identical over 9 bases. J gave up 9 bases and V 0 bases, and 10 bases lay outside the gene matches. Germline CDR1 SGHRS, CDR2 YFSETQ. The CDR3 length is 17 residues. In DNA, the CDR3 is TGCGCCAGCAGCTTGGTTGGTGGGACAGGGTTTATTTCACCCCTCCACTTT. As protein: CASSLVGGTGFISPLHF.

V and J are TRBV7-2 and TRBJ2-3, with 7 bases lining up with TRBD2. The junction had 0 bases not matched to a gene; V was cut back by 2 bases and J by 1 base. The germline V gene has CDR1 SGHTA and CDR2 FQGNSA. CDR3 length: 14 amino acids. CDR3 region: CASSLSGGTDTQYF. The CDR3 DNA is TGTGCCAGCAGCTTAAGCGGGGGCACAGATACGCAGTATTTT.

The chain has TRBV29-1 and TRBJ2-1; maybe TRBD1 (7 bases). From germline, CDR1 is SQVTM and CDR2 ANQGSEA. The V end was cut by 4 bases, the J end by 3 bases, with 16 bases between. This CDR3 has 15 amino acids. CDR3 residues: CSVGPRGRLYNEQFF. The CDR3 DNA sequence: TGCAGCGTTGGTCCCAGGGGGAGGCTCTACAATGAGCAGTTCTTC.

This clone has only a few counts. The genes are TRBV5-1 and TRBJ2-7; possibly TRBD2 for D (5 bases). The ends were cut back, 4 bases at V and 6 bases at J, with 17 bases in the middle. The germline CDR1 and CDR2 sequences are SGHRS and YFSETQ. The CDR3 loop spans 14 amino acids. CDR3 sequence reads: CASSPGWETAEQYF. The CDR3 nucleotides are TGCGCCAGCAGCCCTGGGTGGGAGACCGCCGAGCAGTACTTC. Full variable domain (outside the CDR3, taken from reference TRBV5-1 and TRBJ2-7): KAGVTQTPRYLIKTRGQQVTLSCSPISGHRSVSWYQQTPGQGLQFLFEYFSETQRNKGNFPGRFSGRQFSNSRSEMNVSTLELGDSALYLCASSPGWETAEQYFGPGTRLTVT.

The chain recombines TRBV6-6 with TRBJ2-7; D is perhaps TRBD1 (5 bases). CDR1 MNHNY and CDR2 SVGAGI come from the germline V gene (reference sequence). Trimming shortened V by 2 bases and J by 3 bases, and 14 bases separated the two germline ends. The CDR3 covers 15 residues. The CDR3 coding sequence is TGTGCCAGCAGTTACCCCGAAGGGGCGATCTACGAGCAGTACTTC. Translating it yields CASSYPEGAIYEQYF.

V is TRBV27 and J is TRBJ1-3, with D possibly matching TRBD2 (6 bases). The J call is doubtful: the DNA matches TRBJ2-2 better. Germline assignment: CDR1 MNHEY and CDR2 SMNVEV (reference sequence). The CDR3 runs 15 residues. The DNA for the CDR3 is TGTGCCAGCCGGTTCCTCGGGGGGAACACCGGGGAGCTGTTTTTT. This encodes CASRFLGGNTGELFF.

This clone was seen just once. The chain carries TRBV18 and TRBJ1-6; TRBD1 is a possible D gene (5 bases). The V end was cut by 3 bases, the J end by 9 bases, with 9 bases between. Germline CDR1 reads KGHSH; CDR2 reads LQKENI. The CDR3 has 13 residues. CDR3 in amino acids: CASSPEDSSPLHF. Written as DNA, the CDR3 is TGTGCCAGCTCACCCGAAGACAGTTCACCCCTCCACTTT.

Written as DNA, the CDR3 is TGTGCCAGCTCAGCCGGACAGGGCTACGAGCAGTACTTC. It translates to CASSAGQGYEQYF. The chain uses TRBV18 and TRBJ2-7, with 8 positions matching TRBD1. Per the germline V gene, CDR1 is KGHSH and CDR2 is LQKENI. The CDR3 runs 13 residues. With 5 bases clipped from V and 3 bases from J, the junction kept 3 bases outside the gene matches.

The chain carries TRBV2 and TRBJ1-1; 8 bases map to TRBD1. The CDR3 length is 20 residues. The junction had 24 bases not matched to a gene; V was cut back by 5 bases and J by 4 bases. CDR1 and CDR2 (germline): SNHLY, FYNNEI. CDR3 nucleotide sequence: TGTGCCAGCAGTAGACCCGGGACAGGCACCCCTTTGGTAGGGGGCACTGAAGCTTTCTTT. Its translation is CASSRPGTGTPLVGGTEAFF.

The V call is TRBV18, the J call TRBJ1-1, with D possibly matching TRBD1 (5 bases). V shed 1 base and J shed 6 bases, with 15 bases lying between them. The V gene's germline CDR1 is KGHSH and CDR2 LQKENI. The CDR3 length is 15 residues. This chain's CDR3 is CASSPQLGGSAEAFF. DNA of the CDR3: TGTGCCAGCTCACCACAGTTGGGGGGTAGCGCTGAAGCTTTCTTT.

There are a few counts of this clone. V is TRBV6-6 and J is TRBJ1-2; D is unclear. The CDR3 covers 13 residues. CDR1 and CDR2 (germline): MNHNY, SVGAGI (reference sequence). Trimming took 0 bases from V and 8 from J, leaving 10 bases between them. The CDR3 reads CASSYSDPSGYTF. In DNA form, the CDR3 reads TGTGCCAGCAGTTACTCAGACCCTAGCGGCTACACCTTC.

The J gene is TRBJ1-1, the V gene TRBV4-2; D is unresolved. V was cut by 4 bases and J by 5 bases, with 17 bases left in between. The CDR3 consists of 15 residues. Germline V gives CDR1 LGHNA, CDR2 YNFKEQ. The chain's CDR3 is CASSLGPREETEAFF. The CDR3 DNA reads as TGTGCCAGCAGCCTAGGGCCGCGGGAGGAGACTGAAGCTTTCTTT.

The gene calls are TRBV21-1 and TRBJ1-3. TRBV21-1 is recorded as a pseudogene. The CDR3 spans 14 residues. The CDR3: CASSPGTSMGTIYF. DNA of the CDR3: TGTGCCAGCAGCCCGGGAACCTCAATGGGCACCATATATTTT.

This clone occurred once. The CDR3, as DNA: TGTGCCAGCAGCGGACGACTAGCGGGGGGATATACGCAGTATTTT. It encodes CASSGRLAGGYTQYF. This sequence joins TRBV2 and TRBJ2-3; 13 bases map to TRBD2. Losses at the gene ends were 6 bases for V and 7 bases for J; bases not matched to a gene: 7. Germline values: CDR1 SNHLY, CDR2 FYNNEI. The CDR3 runs 15 residues.

The chain combines TRBV4-1 with TRBJ1-5; 7 nucleotides agree with TRBD1. The CDR3 has 15 amino acids. V lost 5 bases, J lost 6 bases, and 10 bases stayed unmatched. Per the germline V gene, CDR1 is MGHRA and CDR2 is YSYEKL. CDR3 region: CASSYKQGNSQPQHF. In DNA, the CDR3 is TGCGCCAGCAGCTATAAACAGGGGAATAGTCAGCCCCAGCATTTT.

This chain joins TRBV28 and TRBJ1-2; TRBD1 might be the D (5 bases). Germline CDR1 is MDHEN and CDR2 is SYDVKM. The V and J ends lost 4 bases and 1 base respectively, with 10 bases between them. This CDR3 has 14 amino acids. The CDR3 sequence is CASSSQGSNYGYTF. The CDR3, as DNA: TGTGCCAGCAGTTCCCAGGGTAGTAACTATGGCTACACCTTC.

The V call is TRBV5-1, the J call TRBJ1-5; 7 bases fit TRBD1. The CDR3 sequence is 14 residues long. The germline gives CDR1 SGHRS, CDR2 YFSETQ. Trimming took 4 bases from V and 7 from J; bases not matched to a gene: 8. CDR3 amino acids: CASSPTGSGQPQHF. Here the CDR3 DNA reads TGCGCCAGCAGCCCGACAGGGTCGGGACAGCCCCAGCATTTT.